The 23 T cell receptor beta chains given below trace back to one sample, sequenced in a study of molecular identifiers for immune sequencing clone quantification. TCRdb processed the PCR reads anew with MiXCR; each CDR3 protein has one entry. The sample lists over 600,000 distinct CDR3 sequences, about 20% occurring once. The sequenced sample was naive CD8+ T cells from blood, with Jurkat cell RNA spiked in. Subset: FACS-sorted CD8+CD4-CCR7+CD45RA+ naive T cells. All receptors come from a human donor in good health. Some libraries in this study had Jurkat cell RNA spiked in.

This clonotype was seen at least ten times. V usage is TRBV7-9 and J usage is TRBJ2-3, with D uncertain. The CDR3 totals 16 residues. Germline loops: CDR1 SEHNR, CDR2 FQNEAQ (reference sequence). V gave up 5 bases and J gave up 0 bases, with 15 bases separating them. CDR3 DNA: TGTGCCAGCAGCCCCTTTTTGAGCTCTAGCACAGATACGCAGTATTTT. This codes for CASSPFLSSSTDTQYF.

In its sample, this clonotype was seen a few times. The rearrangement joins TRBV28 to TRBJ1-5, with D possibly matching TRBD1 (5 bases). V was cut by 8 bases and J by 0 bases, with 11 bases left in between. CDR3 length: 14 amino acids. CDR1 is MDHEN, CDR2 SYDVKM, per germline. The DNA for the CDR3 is TGTGCCAGCCAACGGGGGTATAGCAATCAGCCCCAGCATTTT. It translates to CASQRGYSNQPQHF.

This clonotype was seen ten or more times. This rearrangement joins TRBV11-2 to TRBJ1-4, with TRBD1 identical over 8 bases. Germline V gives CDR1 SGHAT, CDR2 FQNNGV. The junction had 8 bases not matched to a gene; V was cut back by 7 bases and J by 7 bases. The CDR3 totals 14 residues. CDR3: CASTTDRETEKLFF. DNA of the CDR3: TGTGCCAGCACCACGGACAGGGAGACTGAAAAACTGTTTTTT.

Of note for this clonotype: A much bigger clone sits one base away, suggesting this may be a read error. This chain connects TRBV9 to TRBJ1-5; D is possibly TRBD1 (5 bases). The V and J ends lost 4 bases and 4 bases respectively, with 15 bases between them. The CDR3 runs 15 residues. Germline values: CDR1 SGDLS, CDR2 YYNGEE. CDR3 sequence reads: CASSKEGTGNQPQHF. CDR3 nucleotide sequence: TGTGCCAGCAGCAAAGAGGGGACCGGGAATCAGCCCCAGCATTTT. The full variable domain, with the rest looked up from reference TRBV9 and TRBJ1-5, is DSGVTQTPKHLITATGQRVTLRCSPRSGDLSVYWYQQSLDQGLQFLIQYYNGEERAKGNILERFSAQQFPDLHSELNLSSLELGDSALYFCASSKEGTGNQPQHFGDGTRLSIL.

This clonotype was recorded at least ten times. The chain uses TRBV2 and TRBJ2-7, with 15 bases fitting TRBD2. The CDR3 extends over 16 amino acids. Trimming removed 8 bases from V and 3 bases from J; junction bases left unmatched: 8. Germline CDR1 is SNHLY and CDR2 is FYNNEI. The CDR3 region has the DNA TGTGCCAGCGGCCCGGGACTAGCGGGGGGCATCTACGAGCAGTACTTC. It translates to CASGPGLAGGIYEQYF. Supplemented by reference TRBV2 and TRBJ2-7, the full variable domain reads EPEVTQTPSHQVTQMGQEVILRCVPISNHLYFYWYRQILGQKVEFLVSFYNNEISEKSEIFDDQFSVERPDGSNFTLKIRSTKLEDSAMYFCASGPGLAGGIYEQYFGPGTRLTVT.

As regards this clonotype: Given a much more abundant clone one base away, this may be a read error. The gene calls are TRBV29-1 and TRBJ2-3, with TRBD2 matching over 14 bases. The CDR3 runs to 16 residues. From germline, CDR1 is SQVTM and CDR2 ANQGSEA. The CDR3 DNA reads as TGCAGCGTAGAGGGACTAGCGGGAGTACTTACAGATACGCAGTGTTTT. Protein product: CSVEGLAGVLTDTQCF.

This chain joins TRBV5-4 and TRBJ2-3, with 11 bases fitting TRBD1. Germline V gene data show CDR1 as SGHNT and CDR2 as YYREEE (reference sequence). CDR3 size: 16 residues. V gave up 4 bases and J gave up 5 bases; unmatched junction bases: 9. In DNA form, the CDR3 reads TGTGCCAGCAGCCAAACGGGACAGGGGGGCCTAGATACGCAGTATTTT. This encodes CASSQTGQGGLDTQYF.

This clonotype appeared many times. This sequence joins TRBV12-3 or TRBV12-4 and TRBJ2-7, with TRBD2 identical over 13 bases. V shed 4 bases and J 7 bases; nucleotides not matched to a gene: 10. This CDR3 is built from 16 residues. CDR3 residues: CASSSTDGLAGVEQYF. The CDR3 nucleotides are TGTGCCAGCAGTTCTACCGACGGACTAGCGGGGGTAGAGCAGTACTTC.

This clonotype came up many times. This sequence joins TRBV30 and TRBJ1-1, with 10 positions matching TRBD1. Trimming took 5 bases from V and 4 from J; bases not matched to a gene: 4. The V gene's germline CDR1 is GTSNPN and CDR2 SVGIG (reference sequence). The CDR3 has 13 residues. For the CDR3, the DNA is TGTGCCTGGCAGAGGACAGGGGGCACTGAAGCTTTCTTT. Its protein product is CAWQRTGGTEAFF.

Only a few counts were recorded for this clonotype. DNA of the CDR3: TGTGCCTGGAGTGAGGCAGGGATCAACTATGGCTACACCTTC. It is translated as CAWSEAGINYGYTF. The V call is TRBV30, the J call TRBJ1-2; D is perhaps TRBD1 (5 bases). The CDR3 extends over 14 amino acids. Trimming removed 1 base from V and 2 bases from J, with 11 bases in between. Germline V gene data show CDR1 as GTSNPN and CDR2 as SVGIG (reference sequence).

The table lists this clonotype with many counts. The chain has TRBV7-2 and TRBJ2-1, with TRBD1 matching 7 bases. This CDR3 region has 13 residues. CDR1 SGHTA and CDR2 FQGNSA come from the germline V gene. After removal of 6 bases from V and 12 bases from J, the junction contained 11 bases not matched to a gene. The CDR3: CASRPGQREVQFF. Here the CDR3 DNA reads TGTGCCAGCAGACCGGGACAGCGTGAGGTGCAGTTCTTC.

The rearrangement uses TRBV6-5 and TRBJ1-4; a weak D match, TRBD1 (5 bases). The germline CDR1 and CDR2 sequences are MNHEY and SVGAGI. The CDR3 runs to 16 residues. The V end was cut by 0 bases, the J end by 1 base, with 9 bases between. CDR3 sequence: CASSYSPGLTNEKLFF. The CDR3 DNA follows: TGTGCCAGCAGTTACTCTCCAGGGTTAACTAATGAAAAACTGTTTTTT.

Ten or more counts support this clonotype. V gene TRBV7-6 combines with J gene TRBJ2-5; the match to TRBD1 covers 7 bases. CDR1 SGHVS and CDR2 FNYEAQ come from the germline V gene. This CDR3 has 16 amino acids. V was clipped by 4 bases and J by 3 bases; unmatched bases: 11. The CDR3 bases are TGTGCCAGCAGCTCCCGGCGTGGACAGGCCAAAGAGACCCAGTACTTC. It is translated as CASSSRRGQAKETQYF.

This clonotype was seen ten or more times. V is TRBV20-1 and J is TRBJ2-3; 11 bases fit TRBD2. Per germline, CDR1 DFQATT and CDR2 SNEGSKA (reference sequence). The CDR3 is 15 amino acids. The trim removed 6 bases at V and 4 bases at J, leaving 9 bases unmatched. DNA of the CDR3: TGCAGTGCCGCTACTAGCGGGAGTCCTGCAGATACGCAGTATTTT. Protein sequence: CSAATSGSPADTQYF.

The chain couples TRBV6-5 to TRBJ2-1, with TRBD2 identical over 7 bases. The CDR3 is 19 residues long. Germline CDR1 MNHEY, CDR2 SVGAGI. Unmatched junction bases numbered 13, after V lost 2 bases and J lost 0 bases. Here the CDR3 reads CASSYLSSGWRSSYNEQFF. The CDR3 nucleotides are TGTGCCAGCAGTTACCTTTCTAGCGGATGGAGAAGCTCCTACAATGAGCAGTTCTTC.

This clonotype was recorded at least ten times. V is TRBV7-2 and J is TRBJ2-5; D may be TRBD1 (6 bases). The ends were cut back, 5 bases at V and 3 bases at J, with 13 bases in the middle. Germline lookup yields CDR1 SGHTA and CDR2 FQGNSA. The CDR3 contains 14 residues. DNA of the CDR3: TGTGCCAGCAGCCTTCGCAGGACAGAAGAGACCCAGTACTTC. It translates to CASSLRRTEETQYF. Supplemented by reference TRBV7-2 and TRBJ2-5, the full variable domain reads GAGVSQSPSNKVTEKGKDVELRCDPISGHTALYWYRQSLGQGLEFLIYFQGNSAPDKSGLPSDRFSAERTGGSVSTLTIQRTQQEDSAVYLCASSLRRTEETQYFGPGTRLLVL.

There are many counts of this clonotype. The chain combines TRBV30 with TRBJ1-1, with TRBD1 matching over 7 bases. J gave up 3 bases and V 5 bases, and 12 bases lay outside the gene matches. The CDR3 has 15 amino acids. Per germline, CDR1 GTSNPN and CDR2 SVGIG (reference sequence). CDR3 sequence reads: CAWVTGERADTEAFF. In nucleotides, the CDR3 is TGTGCCTGGGTTACAGGGGAAAGGGCGGACACTGAAGCTTTCTTT.

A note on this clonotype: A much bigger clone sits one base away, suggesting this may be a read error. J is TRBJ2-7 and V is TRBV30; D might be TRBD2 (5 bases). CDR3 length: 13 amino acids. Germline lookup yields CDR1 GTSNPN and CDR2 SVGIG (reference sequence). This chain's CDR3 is CARSEGLHYEQYF. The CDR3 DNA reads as TGTGCCCGGAGTGAGGGCCTGCACTACGAGCAGTACTTC.

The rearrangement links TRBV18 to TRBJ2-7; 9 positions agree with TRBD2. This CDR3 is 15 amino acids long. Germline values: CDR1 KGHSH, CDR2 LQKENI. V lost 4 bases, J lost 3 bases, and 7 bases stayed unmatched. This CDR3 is CASSQAASGDYEQYF. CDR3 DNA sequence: TGTGCCAGCTCACAGGCGGCTAGCGGGGACTACGAGCAGTACTTC.

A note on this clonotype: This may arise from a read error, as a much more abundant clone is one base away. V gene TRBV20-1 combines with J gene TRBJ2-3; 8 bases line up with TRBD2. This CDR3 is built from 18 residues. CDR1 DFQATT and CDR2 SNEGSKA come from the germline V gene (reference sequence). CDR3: CSARPNRGAWTSTDAQYF. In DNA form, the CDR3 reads TGCAGTGCTAGACCGAATCGGGGGGCCTGGACTAGCACAGATGCGCAGTATTTT.

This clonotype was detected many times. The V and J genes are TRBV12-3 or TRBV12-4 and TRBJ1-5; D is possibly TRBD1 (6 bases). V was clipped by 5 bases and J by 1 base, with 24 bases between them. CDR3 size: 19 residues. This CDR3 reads CASSNYYGTNLRSNQPQHF. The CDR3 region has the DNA TGTGCCAGCAGTAATTACTACGGGACAAATTTGCGGAGCAATCAGCCCCAGCATTTT.

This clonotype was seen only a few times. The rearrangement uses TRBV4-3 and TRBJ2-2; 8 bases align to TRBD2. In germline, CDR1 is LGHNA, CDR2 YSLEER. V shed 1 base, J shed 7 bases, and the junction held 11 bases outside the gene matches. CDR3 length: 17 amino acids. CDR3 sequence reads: CASSQAFGRGGDGELFF. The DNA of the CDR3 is TGCGCCAGCAGCCAAGCTTTCGGGAGGGGGGGGGACGGGGAGCTGTTTTTT.

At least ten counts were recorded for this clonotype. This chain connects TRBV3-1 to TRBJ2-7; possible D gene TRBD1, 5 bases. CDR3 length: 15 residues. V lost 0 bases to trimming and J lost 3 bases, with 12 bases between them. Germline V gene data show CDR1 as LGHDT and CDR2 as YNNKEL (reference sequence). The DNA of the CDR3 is TGTGCCAGCAGCCAAGACCCTGACAGAAACTACGAGCAGTACTTC. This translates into CASSQDPDRNYEQYF.